This record concerns one TCR beta chain sequence. Its target is unknown. With 2 bases removed from V and 4 bases from J, the gap between germline ends came to 16 bases. The CDR3 is 16 residues long. CDR1 and CDR2 from the germline V gene are MRHNA and SNTAGT. The sample originates from a study of siplizumab effects on memory and regulatory T cells. Broader study findings: Just a small share of alloreactive clones was traced back to unstimulated subsets. On average, nearly 70% of mappable alloreactive CD4+ clones were Treg-derived under siplizumab, against 25% to 30% in controls. Proliferating siplizumab-culture Treg suppressive function went unconfirmed.

Profiling relied on immunoSEQ multiplex PCR, and the TCRdb table lists in-frame clones only, not all of them. The data show tens of thousands of clones, approximately 97% seen once. The sample taken for sequencing was naive CD4+ T cells sorted from blood. The chain combines TRBV6-4 with TRBJ2-3; D possibly corresponds to TRBD2 (6 bases). The sequence was obtained from a human donor in good health. CDR3 nucleotides: TGTGCCAGCAGTGACCACGGAGGGCAGGGCCCAGATACGCAGTATTTT. It translates to CASSDHGGQGPDTQYF.